One and the same sample provided the 18 T cell receptor beta chains below, sequenced in a study of vaccination and CD4 T cells after COVID-19. The treatment was: approximately nine-day PBMC culture with coronavirus spike peptide pools or control peptides (ViraFEST assay). Sequence data for DNA of cultured CD4+ T cells were generated by the Oncomine TCR Beta short-read assay. TCRdb processed the PCR reads anew with MiXCR; each CDR3 protein has one entry. The repertoire holds over 10,000 distinct CDR3 sequences, with 54% as singletons. Their antigen targets remain unknown. Sequences were derived from cultured CD4+ T cells from blood, sampled after SARS-CoV-2 vaccination. Receptors originate from a human donor with COVID-19.

V and J are TRBV6-1 and TRBJ1-1; D is ambiguous. Germline V lookup: CDR1 MNHNS, CDR2 SASEGT. With 10 bases removed from V and 3 bases from J, the gap between germline ends came to 6 bases. CDR3 length: 10 residues. In DNA, the CDR3 is TGTGCCACACATGACACTGAAGCTTTCTTT. The encoded protein is CATHDTEAFF.

The genes are TRBV28 and TRBJ2-5; 8 positions agree with TRBD1. Germline V CDR1 and CDR2: MDHEN, SYDVKM. V was pared by 5 bases and J by 0 bases, with 8 bases of the junction left unmatched. The CDR3 runs to 16 residues. The CDR3 nucleotides are TGTGCCAGCAGTCCAAGACAGGGGCAGCACCAAGAGACCCAGTACTTC. Protein: CASSPRQGQHQETQYF.

The gene calls are TRBV6-5 and TRBJ1-2; 12 bases are a match to TRBD1. Germline assignment: CDR1 MNHEY and CDR2 SVGAGI. J was trimmed by 5 bases and V by 4 bases; bases with no gene match: 2. The CDR3 runs 14 residues. CDR3 region: CASSLGQGAYGYTF. In DNA, the CDR3 is TGTGCCAGCAGTTTGGGACAGGGGGCGTATGGCTACACCTTC.

V gene TRBV6-1 combines with J gene TRBJ1-2, with 7 bases fitting TRBD1. The CDR3 runs 14 residues. In germline, CDR1 is MNHNS, CDR2 SASEGT. The ends lost 6 bases at V and 2 bases at J; junction bases unmatched: 6. This CDR3 is CASRQGGSNYGYTF. CDR3 in DNA: TGTGCCAGCAGACAAGGGGGCTCCAACTATGGCTACACCTTC.

This clonotype was counted a few times. The J gene is TRBJ1-6, the V gene TRBV20-1; maybe TRBD1 (5 bases). The CDR3 is 14 residues long. V was trimmed by 7 bases and J by 7 bases, leaving 17 bases between them. From germline, CDR1 is DFQATT and CDR2 SNEGSKA (reference sequence). CDR3 coding DNA: TGCAGTGGGCCCCAGGGACCCGCGAATTCACCCCTCCACTTT. Encoded protein: CSGPQGPANSPLHF.

This clonotype has only a few counts. This chain's CDR3 is CSARVEAGGRNEQFF. CDR3 nucleotides: TGCAGTGCTAGAGTCGAAGCGGGGGGGCGAAATGAGCAGTTCTTC. The gene calls are TRBV20-1 and TRBJ2-1, with 10 nucleotides matching TRBD2. The V segment lost 1 base and the J segment 7 bases; nucleotides outside the gene matches: 7. Germline V lookup: CDR1 DFQATT, CDR2 SNEGSKA (reference sequence). The CDR3 runs to 15 residues.

The V call is TRBV6-2 or TRBV6-3, the J call TRBJ1-2; unclear D gene. Germline lookup yields CDR1 MNHEY and CDR2 SVGEGT. CDR3 length: 11 amino acids. V was cut by 11 bases and J by 4 bases, with 11 bases left in between. The CDR3 DNA is TGTGCCGCAAGAGCAGTCTATGGCTACACCTTC. Translated, it gives CAARAVYGYTF.

This clonotype was seen a handful of times. The gene calls are TRBV27 and TRBJ1-6; D is ambiguous. This CDR3 is 14 amino acids long. V dropped 2 bases and J dropped 14 bases, with 16 bases sitting between them. Germline assignment: CDR1 MNHEY and CDR2 SMNVEV (reference sequence). As DNA, the CDR3 is TGTGCCAGCAGTTTAACCTCCGAGGGCCGGACCCTCCACTTT. This translates into CASSLTSEGRTLHF.

The gene calls are TRBV12-3 or TRBV12-4 and TRBJ2-5, with TRBD2 identical over 12 bases. There are 18 residues in the CDR3. Trimming at V came to 2 bases and at J to 3 bases, leaving 10 bases not matched to a gene. CDR3 residues: CASSLWASGGARKETQYF. CDR3 sequence (DNA): TGTGCCAGCAGTTTATGGGCTAGCGGGGGGGCCAGGAAAGAGACCCAGTACTTC.

The V and J genes are TRBV7-2 and TRBJ2-7, with 8 nucleotides matching TRBD2. Trimming cost V 0 bases and J 5 bases; bases outside gene matches: 3. Germline lookup yields CDR1 SGHTA and CDR2 FQGNSA. The CDR3 totals 14 residues. In DNA, the CDR3 is TGTGCCAGCAGCTTAGCTAGCGGGGATCACGAGCAGTACTTC. This translates into CASSLASGDHEQYF. Drawing the rest from reference TRBV7-2 and TRBJ2-7, the complete variable domain is GAGVSQSPSNKVTEKGKDVELRCDPISGHTALYWYRQSLGQGLEFLIYFQGNSAPDKSGLPSDRFSAERTGGSVSTLTIQRTQQEDSAVYLCASSLASGDHEQYFGPGTRLTVT.

The chain links TRBV5-4 to TRBJ2-7; 9 bases are shared with TRBD1. Germline CDR1 reads SGHNT; CDR2 reads YYREEE (reference sequence). The CDR3 is 14 amino acids. The trim removed 2 bases at V and 7 bases at J, leaving 7 bases unmatched. CDR3 in DNA: TGTGCCAGCAGCTTCGGGACAGGGCTGTTGGAGCAGTACTTC. Translation gives CASSFGTGLLEQYF.

The table lists this clonotype with a few counts. The V call is TRBV6-1, the J call TRBJ1-6; 7 nucleotides match TRBD1. With 7 bases clipped from V and 7 bases from J, the junction kept 7 bases outside the gene matches. This CDR3 spans 14 amino acids. The V gene's germline CDR1 is MNHNS and CDR2 SASEGT. As DNA, the CDR3 is TGTGCCAGCACCAACAGGGGAAACAATTCACCCCTCCACTTT. It translates to CASTNRGNNSPLHF.

The chain combines TRBV28 with TRBJ1-5, with 7 bases aligning to TRBD1. In germline, CDR1 is MDHEN, CDR2 SYDVKM. The CDR3 extends over 14 amino acids. V shed 2 bases and J 5 bases; nucleotides not matched to a gene: 3. CDR3 amino acids: CASSLGTDDQPQHF. Written as DNA, the CDR3 is TGTGCCAGCAGTTTAGGGACAGACGATCAGCCCCAGCATTTT.

This clonotype was observed a few times. This chain uses TRBV19 with TRBJ1-5, with D perhaps matching TRBD1 (6 bases). Germline V lookup: CDR1 LNHDA, CDR2 SQIVND (reference sequence). V lost 3 bases, J lost 3 bases, and 18 bases lay in between. This CDR3 has 17 residues. Here the CDR3 DNA reads TGTGCCAGTAGTATGTGGCGGAAGGAGGGGGTCAATCAGCCCCAGCATTTT. This translates into CASSMWRKEGVNQPQHF.

The chain has TRBV15 and TRBJ1-3, with unresolved D. CDR1 and CDR2 (germline): LNHNV, YYDKDF (reference sequence). The CDR3 loop spans 16 amino acids. Trimming pared 0 bases from V and 2 bases from J, leaving 11 bases between. The DNA for the CDR3 is TGTGCCACCAGCAGAGATCGGGGAAAAACTGGAAACACCATATATTTT. This codes for CATSRDRGKTGNTIYF.

This chain joins TRBV19 and TRBJ1-5, with D unresolved. Germline-derived CDR1 and CDR2 are LNHDA and SQIVND (reference sequence). This CDR3 has 15 residues. The V gene lost 6 bases and the J gene lost 2 bases, with 14 bases spanning the gap. This CDR3 is CASSPTPQGNQPQHF. The CDR3, as DNA: TGTGCCAGTAGCCCGACACCGCAAGGCAATCAGCCCCAGCATTTT.

The rearrangement joins TRBV28 to TRBJ1-1; tentative D call: TRBD1 (6 bases). Germline-derived CDR1 and CDR2 are MDHEN and SYDVKM. V shed 4 bases and J shed 1 base, with 13 bases lying between them. The CDR3 spans 15 residues. DNA of the CDR3: TGTGCCAGCAGTTCAGGGGCTCAAGGGAACACTGAAGCTTTCTTT. This codes for CASSSGAQGNTEAFF. Variable domain in full (rest from reference TRBV28 and TRBJ1-1): DVKVTQSSRYLVKRTGEKVFLECVQDMDHENMFWYRQDPGLGLRLIYFSYDVKMKEKGDIPEGYSVSREKKERFSLILESASTNQTSMYLCASSSGAQGNTEAFFGQGTRLTVV.

The rearrangement links TRBV7-2 to TRBJ1-5; no firm D call. V shed 1 base and J shed 2 bases, with 3 bases lying between them. Germline V CDR1 and CDR2: SGHTA, FQGNSA. This CDR3 contains 13 residues. CDR3 DNA: TGTGCCAGCAGCTTAGAGCGCAATCAGCCCCAGCATTTT. Protein product: CASSLERNQPQHF.